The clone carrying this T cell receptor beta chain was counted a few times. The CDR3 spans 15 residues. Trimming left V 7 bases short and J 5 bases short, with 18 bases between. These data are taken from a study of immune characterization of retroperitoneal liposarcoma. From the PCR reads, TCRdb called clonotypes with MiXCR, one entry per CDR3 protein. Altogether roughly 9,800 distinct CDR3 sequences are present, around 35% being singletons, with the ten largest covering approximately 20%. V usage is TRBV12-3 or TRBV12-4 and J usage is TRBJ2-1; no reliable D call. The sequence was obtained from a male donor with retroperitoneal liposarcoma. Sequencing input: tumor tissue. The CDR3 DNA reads TGTGCCAGCACATTCTCGATGATACACCACAATGAGCAGTTCTTC. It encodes CASTFSMIHHNEQFF.